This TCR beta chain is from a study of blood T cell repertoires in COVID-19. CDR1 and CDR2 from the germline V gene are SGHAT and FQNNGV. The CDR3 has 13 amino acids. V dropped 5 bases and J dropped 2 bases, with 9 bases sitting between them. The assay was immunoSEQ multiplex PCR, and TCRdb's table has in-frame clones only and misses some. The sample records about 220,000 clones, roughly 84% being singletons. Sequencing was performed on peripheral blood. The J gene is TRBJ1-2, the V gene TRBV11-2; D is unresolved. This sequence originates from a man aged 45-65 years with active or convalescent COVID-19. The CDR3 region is CASSTTENYGYTF. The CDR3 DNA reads TGTGCCAGCAGCACGACGGAGAACTATGGCTACACCTTC. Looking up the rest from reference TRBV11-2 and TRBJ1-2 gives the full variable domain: EAGVAQSPRYKIIEKRQSVAFWCNPISGHATLYWYQQILGQGPKLLIQFQNNGVVDDSQLPKDRFSAERLKGVDSTLKIQPAKLEDSAVYLCASSTTENYGYTFGSGTRLTVV.